This record looks at one T cell receptor (beta chain) sequence and its context. Its matching antigen is unknown. The CDR3 is 15 residues long. V shed 5 bases and J 1 base; nucleotides not matched to a gene: 6. Looked up from germline, CDR1 is SEHNR and CDR2 is FQNEAQ (reference sequence). Assay: immunoSEQ multiplex PCR; the TCRdb copy retains only in-frame clones and omits some. The sample lists over 150,000 clones, around 88% occurring once. This sample was included in a study of cytomegalovirus exposure and HLA in healthy donors. Notes on the study in general: According to the study, roughly 160 TCR beta chains were cytomegalovirus-associated.

V usage is TRBV7-9 and J usage is TRBJ2-3; TRBD2 matches 7 bases. The TCR sequence derives from a man younger than 35 in good health and CMV-seropositive. Source material: PBMCs. The CDR3 is CASSALGGGTDTQYF. CDR3 nucleotide sequence: TGTGCCAGCAGCGCCCTGGGGGGGGGCACAGATACGCAGTATTTT. The variable domain in full, with the rest retrieved from reference TRBV7-9 and TRBJ2-3, is DTGVSQNPRHKITKRGQNVTFRCDPISEHNRLYWYRQTLGQGPEFLTYFQNEAQLEKSRLLSDRFSAERPKGSFSTLEIQRTEQGDSAMYLCASSALGGGTDTQYFGPGTRLTVL.